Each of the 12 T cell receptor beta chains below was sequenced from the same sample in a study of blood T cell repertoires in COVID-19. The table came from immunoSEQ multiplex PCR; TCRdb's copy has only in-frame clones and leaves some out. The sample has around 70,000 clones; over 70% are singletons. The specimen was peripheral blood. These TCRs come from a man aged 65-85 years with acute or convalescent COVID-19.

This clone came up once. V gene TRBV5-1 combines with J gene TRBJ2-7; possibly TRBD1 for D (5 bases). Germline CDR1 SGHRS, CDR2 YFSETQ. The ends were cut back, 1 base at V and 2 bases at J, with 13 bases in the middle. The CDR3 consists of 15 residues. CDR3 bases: TGCGCCAGCAGCTTGATCACAGGAGCCCCCTACGAGCAGTACTTC. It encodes CASSLITGAPYEQYF. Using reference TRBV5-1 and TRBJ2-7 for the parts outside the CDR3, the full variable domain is KAGVTQTPRYLIKTRGQQVTLSCSPISGHRSVSWYQQTPGQGLQFLFEYFSETQRNKGNFPGRFSGRQFSNSRSEMNVSTLELGDSALYLCASSLITGAPYEQYFGPGTRLTVT.

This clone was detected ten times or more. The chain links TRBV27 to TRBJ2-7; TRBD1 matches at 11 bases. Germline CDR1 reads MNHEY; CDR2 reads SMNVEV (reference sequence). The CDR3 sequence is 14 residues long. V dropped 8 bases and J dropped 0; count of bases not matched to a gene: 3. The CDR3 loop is CASWDRGYSYEQYF. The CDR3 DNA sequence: TGTGCCAGCTGGGACAGGGGGTACTCCTACGAGCAGTACTTC.

Written as DNA, the CDR3 is TGTGCCAGCACCCTCATAGTCCTAGCCAAAAACATTCAGTACTTC. Protein product: CASTLIVLAKNIQYF. The chain links TRBV2 to TRBJ2-4; D unresolved. Germline-derived CDR1 and CDR2 are SNHLY and FYNNEI. With 7 bases removed from V and 0 bases from J, the gap between germline ends came to 13 bases. The length of the CDR3 is 15 residues.

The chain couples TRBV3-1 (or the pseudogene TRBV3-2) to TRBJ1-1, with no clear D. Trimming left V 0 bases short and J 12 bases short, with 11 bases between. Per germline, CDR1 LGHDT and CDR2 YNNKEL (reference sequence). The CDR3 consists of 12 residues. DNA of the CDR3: TGTGCCAGCAGCCAAGAGAGACTATCCCCTTTCTTT. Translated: CASSQERLSPFF.

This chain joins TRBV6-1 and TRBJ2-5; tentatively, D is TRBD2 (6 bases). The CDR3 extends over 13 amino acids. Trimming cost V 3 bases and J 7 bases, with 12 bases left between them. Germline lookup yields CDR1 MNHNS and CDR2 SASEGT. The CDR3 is CASSEGLRRTQYF. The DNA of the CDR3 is TGTGCCAGCAGTGAGGGACTGCGACGGACCCAGTACTTC.

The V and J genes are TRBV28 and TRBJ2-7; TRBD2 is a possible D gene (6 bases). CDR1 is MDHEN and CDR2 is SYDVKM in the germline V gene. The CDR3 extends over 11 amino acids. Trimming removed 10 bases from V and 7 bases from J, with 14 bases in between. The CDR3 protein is CATGGNTEQYF. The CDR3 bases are TGTGCCACCGGAGGGAATACGGAGCAGTACTTC.

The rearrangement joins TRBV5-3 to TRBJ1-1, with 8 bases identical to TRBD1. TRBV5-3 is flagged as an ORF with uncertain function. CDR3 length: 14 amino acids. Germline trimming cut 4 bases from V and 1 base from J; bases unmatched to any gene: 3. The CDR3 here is CARSIDRGNTEAFF. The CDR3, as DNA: TGTGCCAGAAGCATCGACAGGGGGAACACTGAAGCTTTCTTT.

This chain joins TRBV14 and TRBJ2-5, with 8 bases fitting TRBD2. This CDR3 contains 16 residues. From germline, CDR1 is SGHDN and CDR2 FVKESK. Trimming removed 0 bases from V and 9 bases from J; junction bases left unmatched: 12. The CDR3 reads CASSQDQPGLVRAQYF. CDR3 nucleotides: TGTGCCAGCAGCCAAGACCAACCGGGACTAGTCCGGGCCCAGTACTTC.

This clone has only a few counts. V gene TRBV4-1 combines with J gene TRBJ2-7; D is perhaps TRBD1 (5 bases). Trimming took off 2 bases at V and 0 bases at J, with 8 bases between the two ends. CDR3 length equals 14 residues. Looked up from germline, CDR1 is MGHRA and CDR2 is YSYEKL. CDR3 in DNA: TGCGCCAGCAGCCAAAAGGGGTTCTCCTACGAGCAGTACTTC. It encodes CASSQKGFSYEQYF.

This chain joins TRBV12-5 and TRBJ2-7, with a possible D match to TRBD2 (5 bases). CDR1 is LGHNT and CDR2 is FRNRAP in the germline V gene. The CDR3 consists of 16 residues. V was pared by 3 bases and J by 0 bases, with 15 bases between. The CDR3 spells CASGLGGGESSYEQYF. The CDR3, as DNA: TGTGCTAGTGGTTTAGGAGGAGGAGAGAGCTCCTACGAGCAGTACTTC.

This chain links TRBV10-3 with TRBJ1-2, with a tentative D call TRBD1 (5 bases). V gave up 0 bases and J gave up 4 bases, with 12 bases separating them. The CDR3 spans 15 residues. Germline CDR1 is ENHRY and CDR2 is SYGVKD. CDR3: CAISESRGLSYGYTF. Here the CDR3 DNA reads TGTGCCATCAGTGAGTCTCGGGGGTTGAGCTATGGCTACACCTTC.

The CDR3 region is CASSTPLAGVMDIITDTQYF. CDR3 nucleotide sequence: TGTGCCAGCAGCACGCCACTAGCGGGAGTAATGGACATAATAACAGATACGCAGTATTTT. The chain uses TRBV21-1 and TRBJ2-3; TRBD2 is the table's D call and was not checked against the DNA. TRBV21-1 is described as a pseudogene. The CDR3 sequence is 20 residues long.